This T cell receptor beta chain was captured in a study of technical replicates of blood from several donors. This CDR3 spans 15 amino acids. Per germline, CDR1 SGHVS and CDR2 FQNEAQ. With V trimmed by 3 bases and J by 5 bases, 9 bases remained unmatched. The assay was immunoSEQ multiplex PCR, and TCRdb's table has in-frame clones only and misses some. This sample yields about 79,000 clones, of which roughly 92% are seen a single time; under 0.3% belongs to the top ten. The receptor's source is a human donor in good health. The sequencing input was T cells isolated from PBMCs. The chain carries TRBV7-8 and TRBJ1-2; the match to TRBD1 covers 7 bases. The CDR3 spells CASSFSSEGAYGYTF. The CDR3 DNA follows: TGTGCCAGCAGCTTTTCCAGCGAGGGGGCTTATGGCTACACCTTC.